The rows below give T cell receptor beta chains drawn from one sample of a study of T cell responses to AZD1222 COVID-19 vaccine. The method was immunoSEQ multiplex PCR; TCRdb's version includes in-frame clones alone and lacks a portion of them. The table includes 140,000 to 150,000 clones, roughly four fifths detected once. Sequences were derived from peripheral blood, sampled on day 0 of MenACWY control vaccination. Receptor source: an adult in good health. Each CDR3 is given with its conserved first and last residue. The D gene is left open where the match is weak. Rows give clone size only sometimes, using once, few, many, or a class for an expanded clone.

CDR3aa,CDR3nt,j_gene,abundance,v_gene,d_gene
CAGRGSYNSPLHF,TGTGCCGGAAGGGGCTCCTATAATTCACCCCTCCACTTT,TRBJ1-6,-,TRBV7-8,-
CASSLDGTADVYYGYTF,TGTGCCAGCAGCTTGGATGGGACAGCCGATGTCTACTATGGCTACACCTTC,TRBJ1-2,-,TRBV5-6,TRBD1
CASSEAWEDEQFF,TGTGCCAGCAGCGAAGCTTGGGAGGACGAGCAGTTCTTC,TRBJ2-1,once,TRBV2,-
CASSFVGGGTDTQYF,TGTGCCAGCAGCTTTGTCGGGGGGGGCACAGATACGCAGTATTTT,TRBJ2-3,-,TRBV7-2,TRBD2
CASSEALIGGKGGGYTF,TGTGCCAGCAGTGAAGCCCTTATAGGGGGCAAAGGGGGTGGCTACACCTTC,TRBJ1-2,-,TRBV6-1,TRBD1
CASSIDLQRGSYNEQFF,TGTGCCAGTAGTATAGATCTACAACGGGGCTCCTACAATGAGCAGTTCTTC,TRBJ2-1,-,TRBV19,-
CAWRVYRNYGYTF,TGTGCCTGGAGGGTTTACCGAAACTATGGCTACACCTTC,TRBJ1-2,-,TRBV30,-
CASSPMTGANTEAFF,TGTGCCAGCAGTCCTATGACAGGGGCTAACACTGAAGCTTTCTTT,TRBJ1-1,-,TRBV28,TRBD1
CASSPREWGPGDSYEQYF,TGTGCCAGCTCACCCAGGGAATGGGGGCCAGGGGATTCCTACGAGCAGTACTTC,TRBJ2-7,-,TRBV18,-
CASSLVPSGGYEQYF,TGTGCCAGCAGCTTAGTCCCTAGCGGGGGCTACGAGCAGTACTTC,TRBJ2-7,-,TRBV7-9,TRBD2
CASSPGTAEATIYF,TGCGCCAGCAGCCCTGGGACAGCAGAAGCCACCATATATTTT,TRBJ1-3,few,TRBV4-1,TRBD1
CASSWTSGGQETQYF,TGCGCCAGCAGCTGGACTAGCGGGGGTCAAGAGACCCAGTACTTC,TRBJ2-5,-,TRBV5-1,TRBD2
CASSSSGGARDTQYF,TGTGCCAGCAGCTCTAGCGGGGGGGCCAGAGATACGCAGTATTTT,TRBJ2-3,few,TRBV7-3,TRBD2
CAWSVQPRGPWAFF,TGTGCCTGGAGTGTACAGCCCAGGGGCCCATGGGCTTTCTTT,TRBJ1-1,-,TRBV30,-
CASSLVGGGHNSPLHF,TGTGCCAGCAGCTTAGTAGGGGGGGGCCATAATTCACCCCTCCACTTT,TRBJ1-6,-,TRBV11-2,-
CASTRTDRNTEAFF,TGTGCCAGCACTAGGACAGACAGGAACACTGAAGCTTTCTTT,TRBJ1-1,-,TRBV2,-
CASSGRGNSNYGYTF,TGTGCCAGCAGCGGAAGGGGGAATTCTAACTATGGCTACACCTTC,TRBJ1-2,-,TRBV5-6,-
CAWSRDTSTLNEQFF,TGTGCCTGGAGTAGGGACACGTCCACTCTAAATGAGCAGTTCTTC,TRBJ2-1,-,TRBV30,-
CASTYDPSGVSGYTF,TGCGCCAGCACCTACGACCCCTCTGGGGTATCTGGCTACACCTTC,TRBJ1-2,-,TRBV4-1,-
CATRQGRGYTF,TGTGCCACCAGACAGGGCAGAGGCTACACCTTC,TRBJ1-2,-,TRBV12-3/TRBV12-4,TRBD1
CASSVSARDSPLHF,TGTGCCAGCAGCGTAAGTGCACGGGATTCACCCCTCCACTTT,TRBJ1-6,once,TRBV9,-
CASSVDGQGDGYTF,TGTGCCAGCAGCGTGGATGGGCAGGGAGATGGCTACACCTTC,TRBJ1-2,-,TRBV9,-
CSVGTGGRPTDVGYGYTF,TGCAGCGTCGGGACAGGGGGCCGTCCTACGGATGTTGGCTATGGCTACACCTTC,TRBJ1-2,few,TRBV29-1,TRBD1
CATAGGVPTGLPTDTQYF,TGTGCCACAGCTGGTGGGGTTCCGACAGGGTTGCCCACAGATACGCAGTATTTT,TRBJ2-3,-,TRBV24-1,TRBD1
CAASTGEPQHF,TGTGCCGCATCGACAGGGGAGCCCCAGCATTTT,TRBJ1-5,-,TRBV19,TRBD1
CASSLGVGLGEKLFF,TGTGCCAGCAGCTTAGGAGTAGGGTTGGGAGAAAAACTGTTTTTT,TRBJ1-4,-,TRBV7-7,-
CASSLDGGRGYTF,TGTGCCAGCAGCTTAGACGGGGGGAGAGGCTACACCTTC,TRBJ1-2,-,TRBV7-9,-
CASSPDRNQPQHF,TGTGCCAGCAGCCCCGACAGGAATCAGCCCCAGCATTTT,TRBJ1-5,once,TRBV27,-
CASSIPGQGNSPLHF,TGTGCCAGCAGCATACCGGGACAGGGCAATTCACCCCTCCACTTT,TRBJ1-6,-,TRBV5-6,TRBD1
CASSFPLTGSELFF,TGTGCCAGCAGTTTCCCCCTGACCGGCTCCGAGCTGTTTTTT,TRBJ2-2,-,TRBV28,-
CASSKRRENTEAFF,TGTGCCAGCAGCAAAAGAAGGGAAAACACTGAAGCTTTCTTT,TRBJ1-1,-,TRBV21-1,-
CASSLNTGELFF,TGTGCCAGCAGCCTGAACACCGGGGAGCTGTTTTTT,TRBJ2-2,many,TRBV3-1/TRBV3-2,-
CASKGAGDYGYTF,TGTGCCAGTAAGGGGGCCGGGGACTATGGCTACACCTTC,TRBJ1-2,-,TRBV19,TRBD1
CASSLVGGAGANVLTF,TGTGCCAGCAGCTTAGTCGGCGGGGCTGGGGCCAACGTCCTGACTTTC,TRBJ2-6,-,TRBV7-9,-
CASSFTGGNTEAFF,TGTGCCAGCAGCTTTACAGGGGGCAACACTGAAGCTTTCTTT,TRBJ1-1,-,TRBV13,TRBD1
CASSIPRVGRNQPQHF,TGTGCCAGTAGTATCCCCAGGGTAGGGCGCAATCAGCCCCAGCATTTT,TRBJ1-5,-,TRBV19,-
CASSLQGKNTEAFF,TGCGCCAGCAGCTTACAGGGAAAGAACACTGAAGCTTTCTTT,TRBJ1-1,-,TRBV5-1,-
CASSLGRGLGETQYF,TGTGCCAGCAGTTTGGGTAGGGGGCTGGGGGAGACCCAGTACTTC,TRBJ2-5,-,TRBV28,TRBD1
CASSLNPQTGEDNEQFF,TGTGCCAGCAGCTTAAACCCCCAGACTGGGGAGGACAATGAGCAGTTCTTC,TRBJ2-1,-,TRBV7-7,-
CASSYRDGRGYTF,TGTGCCAGCAGTTACCGAGACGGACGGGGCTACACCTTC,TRBJ1-2,-,TRBV12-3/TRBV12-4,-